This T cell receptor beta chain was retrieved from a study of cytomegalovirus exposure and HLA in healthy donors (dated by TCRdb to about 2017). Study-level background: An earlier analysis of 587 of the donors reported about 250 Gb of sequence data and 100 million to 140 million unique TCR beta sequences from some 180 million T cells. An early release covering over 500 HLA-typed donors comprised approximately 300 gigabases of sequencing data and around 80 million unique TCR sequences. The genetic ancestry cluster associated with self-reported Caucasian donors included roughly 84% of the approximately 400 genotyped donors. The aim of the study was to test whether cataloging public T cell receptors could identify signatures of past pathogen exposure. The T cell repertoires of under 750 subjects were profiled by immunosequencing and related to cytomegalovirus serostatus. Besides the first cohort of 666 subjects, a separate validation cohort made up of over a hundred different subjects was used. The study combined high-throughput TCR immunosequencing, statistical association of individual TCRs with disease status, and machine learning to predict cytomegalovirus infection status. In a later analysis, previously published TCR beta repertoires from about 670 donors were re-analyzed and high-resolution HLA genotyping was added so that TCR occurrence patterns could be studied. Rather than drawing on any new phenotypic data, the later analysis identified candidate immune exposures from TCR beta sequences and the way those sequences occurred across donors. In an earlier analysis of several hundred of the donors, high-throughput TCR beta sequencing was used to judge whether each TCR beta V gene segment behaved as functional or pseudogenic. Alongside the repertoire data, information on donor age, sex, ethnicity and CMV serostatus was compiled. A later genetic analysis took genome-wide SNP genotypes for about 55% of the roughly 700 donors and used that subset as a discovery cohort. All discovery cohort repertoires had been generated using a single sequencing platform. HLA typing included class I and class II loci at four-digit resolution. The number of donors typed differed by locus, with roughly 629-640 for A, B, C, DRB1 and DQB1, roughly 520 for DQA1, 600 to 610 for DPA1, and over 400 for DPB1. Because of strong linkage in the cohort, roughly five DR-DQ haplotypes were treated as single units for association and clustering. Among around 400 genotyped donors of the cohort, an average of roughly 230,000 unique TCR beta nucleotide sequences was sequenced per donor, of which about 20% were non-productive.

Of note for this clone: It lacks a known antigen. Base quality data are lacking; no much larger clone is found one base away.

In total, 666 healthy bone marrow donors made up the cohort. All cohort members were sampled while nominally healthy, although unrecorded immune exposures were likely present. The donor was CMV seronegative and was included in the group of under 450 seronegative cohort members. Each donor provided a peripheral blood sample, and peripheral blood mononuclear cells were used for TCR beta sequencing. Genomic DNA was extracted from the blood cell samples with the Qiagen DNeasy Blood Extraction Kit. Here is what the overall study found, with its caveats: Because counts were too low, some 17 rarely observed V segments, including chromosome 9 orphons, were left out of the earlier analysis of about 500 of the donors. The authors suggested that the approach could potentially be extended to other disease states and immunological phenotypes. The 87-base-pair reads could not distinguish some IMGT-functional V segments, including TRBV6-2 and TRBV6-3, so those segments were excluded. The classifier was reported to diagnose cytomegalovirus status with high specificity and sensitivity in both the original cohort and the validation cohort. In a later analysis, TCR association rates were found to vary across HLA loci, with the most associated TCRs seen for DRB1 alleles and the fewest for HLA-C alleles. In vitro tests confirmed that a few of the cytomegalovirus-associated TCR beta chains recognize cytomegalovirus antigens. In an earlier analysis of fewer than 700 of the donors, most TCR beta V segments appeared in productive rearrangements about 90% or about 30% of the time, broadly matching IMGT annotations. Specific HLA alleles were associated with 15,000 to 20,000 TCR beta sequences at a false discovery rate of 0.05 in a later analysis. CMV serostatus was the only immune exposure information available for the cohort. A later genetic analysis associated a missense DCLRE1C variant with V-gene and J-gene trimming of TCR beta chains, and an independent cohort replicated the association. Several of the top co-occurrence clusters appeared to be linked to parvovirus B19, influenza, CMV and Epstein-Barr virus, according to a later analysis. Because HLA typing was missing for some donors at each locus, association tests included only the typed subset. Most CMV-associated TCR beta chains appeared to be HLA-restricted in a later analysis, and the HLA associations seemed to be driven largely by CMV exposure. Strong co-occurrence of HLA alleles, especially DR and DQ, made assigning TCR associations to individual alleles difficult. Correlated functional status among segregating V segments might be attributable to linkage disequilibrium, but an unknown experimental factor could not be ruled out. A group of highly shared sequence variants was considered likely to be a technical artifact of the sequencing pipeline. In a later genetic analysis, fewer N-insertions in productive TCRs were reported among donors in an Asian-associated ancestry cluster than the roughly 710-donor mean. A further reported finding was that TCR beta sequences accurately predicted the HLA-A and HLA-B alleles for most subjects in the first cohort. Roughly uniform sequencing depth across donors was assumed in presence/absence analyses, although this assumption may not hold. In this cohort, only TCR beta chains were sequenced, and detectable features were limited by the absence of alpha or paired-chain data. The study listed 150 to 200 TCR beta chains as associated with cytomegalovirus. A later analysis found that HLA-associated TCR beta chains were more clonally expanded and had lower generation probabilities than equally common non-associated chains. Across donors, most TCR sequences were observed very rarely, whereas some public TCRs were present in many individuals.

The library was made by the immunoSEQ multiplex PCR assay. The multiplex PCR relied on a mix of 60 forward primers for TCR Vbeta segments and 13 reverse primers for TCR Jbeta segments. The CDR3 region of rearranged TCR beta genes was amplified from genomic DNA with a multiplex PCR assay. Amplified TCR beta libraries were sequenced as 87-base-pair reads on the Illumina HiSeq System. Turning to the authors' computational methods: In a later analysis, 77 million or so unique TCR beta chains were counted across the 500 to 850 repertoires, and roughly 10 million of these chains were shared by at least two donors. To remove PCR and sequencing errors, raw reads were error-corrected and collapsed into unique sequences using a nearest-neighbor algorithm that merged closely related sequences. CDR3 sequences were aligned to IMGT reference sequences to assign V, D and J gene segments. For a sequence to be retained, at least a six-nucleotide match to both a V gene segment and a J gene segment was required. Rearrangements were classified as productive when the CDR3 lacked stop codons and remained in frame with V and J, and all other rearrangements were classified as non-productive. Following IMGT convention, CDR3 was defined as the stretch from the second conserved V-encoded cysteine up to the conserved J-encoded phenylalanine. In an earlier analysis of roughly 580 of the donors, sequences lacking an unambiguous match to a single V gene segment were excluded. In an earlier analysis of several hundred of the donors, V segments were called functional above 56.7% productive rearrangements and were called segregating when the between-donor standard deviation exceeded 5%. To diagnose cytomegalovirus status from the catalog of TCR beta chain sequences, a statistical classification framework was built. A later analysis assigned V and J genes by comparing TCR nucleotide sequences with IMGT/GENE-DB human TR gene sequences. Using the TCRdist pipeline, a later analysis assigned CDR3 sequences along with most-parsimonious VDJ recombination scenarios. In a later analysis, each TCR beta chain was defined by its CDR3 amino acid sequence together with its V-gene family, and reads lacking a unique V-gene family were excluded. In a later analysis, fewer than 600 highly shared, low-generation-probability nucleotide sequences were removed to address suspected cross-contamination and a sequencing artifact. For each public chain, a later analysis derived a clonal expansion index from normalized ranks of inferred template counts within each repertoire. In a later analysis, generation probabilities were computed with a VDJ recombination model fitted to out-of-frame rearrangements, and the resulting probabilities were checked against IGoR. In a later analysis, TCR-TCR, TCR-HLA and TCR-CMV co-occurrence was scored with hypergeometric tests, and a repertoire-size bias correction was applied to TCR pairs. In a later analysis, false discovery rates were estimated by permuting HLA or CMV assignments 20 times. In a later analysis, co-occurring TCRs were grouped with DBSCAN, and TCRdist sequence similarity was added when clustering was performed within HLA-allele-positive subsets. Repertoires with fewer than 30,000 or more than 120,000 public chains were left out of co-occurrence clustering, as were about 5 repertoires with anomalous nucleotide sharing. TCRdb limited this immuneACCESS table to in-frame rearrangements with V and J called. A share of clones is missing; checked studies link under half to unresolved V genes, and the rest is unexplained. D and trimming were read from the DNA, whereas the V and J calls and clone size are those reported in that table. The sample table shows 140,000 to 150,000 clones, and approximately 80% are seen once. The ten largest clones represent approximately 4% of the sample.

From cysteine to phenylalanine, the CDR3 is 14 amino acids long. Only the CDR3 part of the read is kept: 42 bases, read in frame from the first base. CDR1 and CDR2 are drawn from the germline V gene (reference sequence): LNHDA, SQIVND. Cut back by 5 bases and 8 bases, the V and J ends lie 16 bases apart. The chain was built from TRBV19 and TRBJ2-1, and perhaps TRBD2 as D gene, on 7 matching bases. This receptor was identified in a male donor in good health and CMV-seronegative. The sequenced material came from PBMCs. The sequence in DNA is TGTGCCAGTAGTCGTAGGTCGGGGGGCGATGAGCAGTTCTTC. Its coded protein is CASSRRSGGDEQFF.